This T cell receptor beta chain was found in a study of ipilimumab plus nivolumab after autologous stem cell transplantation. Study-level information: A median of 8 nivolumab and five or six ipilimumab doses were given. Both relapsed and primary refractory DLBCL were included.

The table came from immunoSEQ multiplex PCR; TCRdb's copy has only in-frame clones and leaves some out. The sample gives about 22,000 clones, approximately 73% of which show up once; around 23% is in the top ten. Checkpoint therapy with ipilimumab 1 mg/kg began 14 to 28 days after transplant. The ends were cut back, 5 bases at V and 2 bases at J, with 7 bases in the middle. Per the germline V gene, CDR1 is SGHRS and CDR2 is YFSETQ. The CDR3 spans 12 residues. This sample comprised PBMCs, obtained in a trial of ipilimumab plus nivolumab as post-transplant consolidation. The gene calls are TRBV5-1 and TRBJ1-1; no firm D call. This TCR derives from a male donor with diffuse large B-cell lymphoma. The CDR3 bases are TGCGCCAGCAGTAACAGCAACACTGAAGCTTTCTTT. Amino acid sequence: CASSNSNTEAFF.